The sequence of this T cell receptor (beta chain) was determined in a study of blood T cell repertoires in COVID-19. Study-level background: Samples came from the United States, Italy and Spain, spanning acute and convalescent COVID-19.

Original processing notes: For nucleated cells, counts were estimated from reference gene primer amplification. Profiled with immunoSEQ multiplex PCR; TCRdb holds only in-frame clones, not every one. The D gene and trimming were derived from the DNA, and the V and J assignments and clone size from that table. The table includes roughly 200,000 clones, roughly 91% detected once. Ages ranged from 18 to 89 years, with residence in about 23 US areas. The V end was cut by 0 bases, the J end by 1 base, with 10 bases between. The CDR3 totals 16 residues. Germline CDR1 LNHDA, CDR2 SQIVND (reference sequence).

This chain joins TRBV19 and TRBJ1-5; D is unresolved. The TCR was taken from a woman younger than 45 with acute COVID-19. Sample: PBMCs or T cells enriched from blood (not recorded which). The CDR3 loop is CASSIEGRRSNQPQHF. CDR3 in DNA: TGTGCCAGTAGTATAGAGGGGAGAAGGAGCAATCAGCCCCAGCATTTT.